The rows below give T cell receptor beta chains drawn from one sample of a study of CD8 T cells in Susac syndrome. Each CDR3 protein gets one entry after TCRdb re-called the immunoSEQ multiplex PCR reads with MiXCR. The sample lists about 200,000 distinct CDR3 sequences; 95% were seen once. The sample consisted of CD4+ T cells from PBMCs. These receptors were taken from a human donor with multiple sclerosis. CDR3s include the opening cysteine and the closing phenylalanine or tryptophan.

>TRBJ1-1|TRBV5-1
CASSLGDSRATEAFF
>TRBJ2-7|TRBV20-1
CSASDRGFSYEQYF
>TRBJ1-5|TRBV20-1
CSASWTGGRNQPQHF
>TRBJ1-2|TRBV2
CASSPLLITTYGYTF
>TRBJ2-1|TRBV5-1
CASSFPLNGEQFF
>TRBJ1-6|TRBV30
CAWRRTGENSPLHF
>TRBJ1-2|TRBV10-3
CAISYGQGSRGGYTF
>TRBJ2-7|TRBV6-5
CASGRQGVDEQYF
>TRBJ2-1|TRBV7-9
CASSLTGSSYNEQFF
>TRBJ1-4|TRBV27
CASSFALANEKLFF
>TRBJ1-1|TRBV20-1
CSAQKRQGAEAFF
>TRBJ1-6|TRBV3-1
CASSSWGTSPLHF
>TRBJ1-4|TRBV29-1
CSVGDRATNEKLFF
>TRBJ2-1|TRBV20-1
CSASGRGGSSYNEQFF
>TRBJ2-1|TRBV12-3/TRBV12-4
CASRETSYEQFF
>TRBJ2-5|TRBV5-1
CASSQGKGQGEQETQYF
>TRBJ2-3|TRBV30
CAWRMAGHPDTQYF
>TRBJ2-1|TRBV18
CASSPGLNGWNEQFF
>TRBJ2-7|TRBV12-3/TRBV12-4
CASRPRGADHEQYF
>TRBJ1-2|TRBV3-1
CASSQVTQLGYTF
>TRBJ1-1|TRBV6-5
CASSYSKLPGYRGYSEAFF
>TRBJ2-7|TRBV5-4
CASSLAPSSPAYEQYF
>TRBJ2-7|TRBV25-1
CASRGAYEQYF
>TRBJ2-5|TRBV10-3
CAISDLGGRRETQYF
>TRBJ2-5|TRBV29-1
CSVSSGGSQETQYF
>TRBJ1-2|TRBV9
CASSATVEYGYTF
>TRBJ1-2|TRBV29-1
CSVGTGVGGYTF
>TRBJ2-5|TRBV4-2
CASSQDFALDREQTQYF
>TRBJ2-5|TRBV5-1
CASSLHPARETQYF
>TRBJ2-1|TRBV5-6
CASSSTIYNEQFF
>TRBJ1-5|TRBV7-9
CASSTTGINQPQHF
>TRBJ1-1|TRBV6-4
CASSDFLSPSEAFF
>TRBJ2-1|TRBV5-1
CASSHGRGSGVYNEQFF
>TRBJ1-6|TRBV6-1
CASRSGHDSSYNSPLHF
>TRBJ1-1|TRBV29-1
CSVDPQGRDTEAFF
>TRBJ2-7|TRBV12-3/TRBV12-4
CASRLGENTYEQYF
>TRBJ2-1|TRBV29-1
CSGGTGYNEQFF